The following is a T cell receptor beta chain sequence with its context. Its antigen is currently unknown. Median post-mortem interval was more than nine hours for GI, liver, skin and lymphoid tissues. Germline V gene data show CDR1 as SGHRS and CDR2 as YFSETQ. CDR3 length equals 12 residues. Trimming pared 3 bases from V and 6 bases from J, leaving 9 bases between. The source of the sample is a study of tissue T cells after allogeneic stem cell transplantation. The protocol was immunoSEQ multiplex PCR, while the TCRdb copy is restricted to in-frame clones and leaves out a portion. This table holds thousands of clones, more than 55% found once. Overall study findings and caveats: Limitations included a small, clinically heterogeneous cohort and limited sampling depth.

The specimen was duodenum tissue, collected at autopsy. V is TRBV5-1 and J is TRBJ1-2; D perhaps matches TRBD1 (6 bases). The TCR was taken from a woman aged 18-49 years with breast cancer. This chain's CDR3 is CASSSQGNGYTF. The CDR3 DNA reads as TGCGCCAGCAGCTCCCAGGGGAATGGCTACACCTTC.